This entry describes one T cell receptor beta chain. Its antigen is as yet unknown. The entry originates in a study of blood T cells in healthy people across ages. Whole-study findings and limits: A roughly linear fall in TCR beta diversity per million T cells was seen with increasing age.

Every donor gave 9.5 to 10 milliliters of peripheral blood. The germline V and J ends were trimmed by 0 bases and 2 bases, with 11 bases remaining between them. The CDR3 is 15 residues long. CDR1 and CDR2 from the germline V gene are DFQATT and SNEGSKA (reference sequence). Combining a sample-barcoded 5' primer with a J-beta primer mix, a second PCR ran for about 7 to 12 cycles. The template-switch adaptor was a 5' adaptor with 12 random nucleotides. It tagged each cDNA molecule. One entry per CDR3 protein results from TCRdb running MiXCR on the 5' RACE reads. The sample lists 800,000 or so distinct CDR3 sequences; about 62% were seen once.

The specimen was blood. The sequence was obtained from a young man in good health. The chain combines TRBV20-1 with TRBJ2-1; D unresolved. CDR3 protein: CSARDQEWPYNEQFF. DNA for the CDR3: TGCAGTGCTAGAGATCAAGAATGGCCCTACAATGAGCAGTTCTTC.